Presented here are 18 T cell receptor beta chains from one specimen sequenced in a study of PD-1 blockade in classical Hodgkin lymphoma. Stated time point: cycle 4 day 1 (C4D1), after more than 5 weeks of nivolumab. Every patient relapsed after autologous stem cell transplantation, and brentuximab vedotin exposure varied. The method was immunoSEQ multiplex PCR; TCRdb's version includes in-frame clones alone and lacks a portion of them. The sample contains about 32,000 clones, 65% to 85% of which appear only once. Here the sequenced sample was peripheral blood mononuclear cells (PBMCs), taken before the fourth cycle of nivolumab. The receptors shown here come from a human donor with classical Hodgkin lymphoma.

The rearrangement links TRBV18 to TRBJ2-7; maybe TRBD2 (6 bases). Per the germline V gene, CDR1 is KGHSH and CDR2 is LQKENI. Deletions cut 3 bases from V and 4 bases from J, with 19 bases between. This CDR3 has 16 amino acids. CDR3 nucleotides: TGTGCCAGCTCACCGGAGGGCAGGGTTTTAGGATACGAGCAGTACTTC. Amino acids: CASSPEGRVLGYEQYF.

The count of this clone is one. The V gene is TRBV4-1, the J gene TRBJ2-6; D is unresolved. The ends were cut back, 0 bases at V and 1 base at J, with 4 bases in the middle. The CDR3 consists of 15 residues. Per germline, CDR1 MGHRA and CDR2 YSYEKL. CDR3 protein: CASSQDSSGANVLTF. The CDR3 DNA reads as TGCGCCAGCAGCCAAGATAGTTCTGGGGCCAACGTCCTGACTTTC.

In this sample, this clone turned up a few times. This sample includes further DNA sequences coding for the same CDR3. This chain uses TRBV29-1 with TRBJ1-1; D ambiguous. Germline-derived CDR1 and CDR2 are SQVTM and ANQGSEA. V lost 1 base and J 4 bases, leaving 10 bases between the germline ends. This CDR3 comprises 13 residues. The CDR3 here is CSVEGGLATEAFF. The CDR3 DNA follows: TGCAGCGTTGAAGGAGGGTTGGCCACTGAAGCTTTCTTT. The variable domain in full, completed from reference TRBV29-1 and TRBJ1-1, reads SAVISQKPSRDICQRGTSLTIQCQVDSQVTMMFWYRQQPGQSLTLIATANQGSEATYESGFVIDKFPISRPNLTFSTLTVSNMSPEDSSIYLCSVEGGLATEAFFGQGTRLTVV.

The genes are TRBV9 and TRBJ1-6; TRBD1 agrees at 11 bases. Trimming removed 4 bases from V and 8 bases from J; junction bases left unmatched: 8. The CDR3 has 16 amino acids. Germline V gives CDR1 SGDLS, CDR2 YYNGEE. The CDR3 DNA is TGTGCCAGCAGCTCCCGGACAGGGGGCGCTGATTCACCCCTCCACTTT. It specifies CASSSRTGGADSPLHF. The variable domain in full, completed from reference TRBV9 and TRBJ1-6, reads DSGVTQTPKHLITATGQRVTLRCSPRSGDLSVYWYQQSLDQGLQFLIQYYNGEERAKGNILERFSAQQFPDLHSELNLSSLELGDSALYFCASSSRTGGADSPLHFGNGTRLTVT.

The V and J genes are TRBV7-2 and TRBJ2-7; the D gene is possibly TRBD2 (5 bases). Trimming took off 2 bases at V and 0 bases at J, with 14 bases between the two ends. The V gene's germline CDR1 is SGHTA and CDR2 FQGNSA. The CDR3 contains 16 residues. For the CDR3, the DNA is TGTGCCAGCAGCTTATCTGTAGCGCGTAACTCCTACGAGCAGTACTTC. Translation gives CASSLSVARNSYEQYF.

V is TRBV6-5 and J is TRBJ2-7; 10 bases map to TRBD2. V lost 8 bases, J lost 2 bases, and 9 bases stayed unmatched. There are 15 residues in the CDR3. The germline gives CDR1 MNHEY, CDR2 SVGAGI. The CDR3 loop is CASGRKREGPYEQYF. The CDR3 DNA is TGTGCCAGCGGCCGTAAGCGGGAGGGCCCCTACGAGCAGTACTTC.

The chain uses TRBV7-8 and TRBJ2-6; D assignment may be TRBD1 or TRBD2 (5 bases each). The CDR3 runs 20 residues. CDR1 is SGHVS, CDR2 FQNEAQ, per germline. V was clipped by 2 bases and J by 0 bases, with 20 bases between them. CDR3 residues: CASSLRGLRQLHSGANVLTF. The CDR3 DNA reads as TGTGCCAGCAGCTTAAGAGGGCTCCGACAGTTGCACTCTGGGGCCAACGTCCTGACTTTC.

V gene TRBV7-9 combines with J gene TRBJ1-6, with D unresolved. With 2 bases removed from V and 4 bases from J, the gap between germline ends came to 6 bases. This CDR3 spans 14 amino acids. CDR1 SEHNR and CDR2 FQNEAQ come from the germline V gene (reference sequence). The CDR3 sequence is CASSLSAYNSPLHF. The CDR3 DNA reads TGTGCCAGCAGCTTATCTGCTTATAATTCACCCCTCCACTTT.

This chain links TRBV9 with TRBJ2-2; D could derive from TRBD1 or TRBD2 (5 bases each). The V end lost 3 bases, the J end lost 8 bases, and 11 bases lay between the germline ends. The CDR3 consists of 13 residues. CDR1 is SGDLS and CDR2 is YYNGEE in the germline V gene. CDR3 amino acids: CASSGRAGGELFF. In DNA form, the CDR3 reads TGTGCCAGCAGCGGCAGGGCGGGTGGGGAGCTGTTTTTT.

The gene calls are TRBV6-1 and TRBJ2-3; D tentatively reads TRBD1 or TRBD2 (5 bases each). Trimming removed 5 bases from V and 0 bases from J, with 12 bases in between. The length of the CDR3 is 15 residues. Looked up from germline, CDR1 is MNHNS and CDR2 is SASEGT. In nucleotides, the CDR3 is TGTGCCAGCAGTACCTCGGGGCCCAGCACAGATACGCAGTATTTT. This encodes CASSTSGPSTDTQYF.

V and J are TRBV7-2 and TRBJ1-1; unclear D gene. V gave up 1 base and J gave up 2 bases, with 5 bases separating them. Per germline, CDR1 SGHTA and CDR2 FQGNSA. This CDR3 has 13 amino acids. The CDR3 DNA is TGTGCCAGCAGCTTAGATTTCAACACTGAAGCTTTCTTT. Its protein is CASSLDFNTEAFF. The full variable domain, completed using reference TRBV7-2 and TRBJ1-1, is GAGVSQSPSNKVTEKGKDVELRCDPISGHTALYWYRQSLGQGLEFLIYFQGNSAPDKSGLPSDRFSAERTGGSVSTLTIQRTQQEDSAVYLCASSLDFNTEAFFGQGTRLTVV.

This clone was seen a few times. The chain has TRBV5-8 and TRBJ1-2, with D possibly being TRBD1 (5 bases). The V end lost 1 base, the J end lost 4 bases, and 8 bases lay between the germline ends. The CDR3 sequence is 13 residues long. Germline-derived CDR1 and CDR2 are SGHTS and YDEGEE. The CDR3 coding sequence is TGTGCCAGCAGCTTGACAGGTTCCTATGGCTACACCTTC. Translating it yields CASSLTGSYGYTF. Based on the CDR3 plus reference TRBV5-8 and TRBJ1-2, the full variable domain is EAGVTQSPTHLIKTRGQQATLRCSPISGHTSVYWYQQALGLGLQFLLWYDEGEERNRGNFPPRFSGRQFPNYSSELNVNALELEDSALYLCASSLTGSYGYTFGSGTRLTVV.

This chain joins TRBV6-5 and TRBJ2-3, with TRBD1 as a possible D gene (5 bases). The V end lost 8 bases, the J end lost 4 bases, and 10 bases lay between the germline ends. Germline V gene lookup returns CDR1 MNHEY and CDR2 SVGAGI. The CDR3 has 12 residues. The CDR3 protein is CASRQSPDTQYF. The CDR3 DNA is TGTGCCAGCCGACAGTCCCCAGATACGCAGTATTTT.

The count of this clone is one. The rearrangement links TRBV28 to TRBJ1-5; TRBD1 matches at 8 bases. From germline, CDR1 is MDHEN and CDR2 SYDVKM. J lost 0 bases, V lost 3 bases, and 13 bases had no gene match. CDR3 length: 19 amino acids. CDR3 in amino acids: CASSFLGTGIPNSNQPQHF. DNA of the CDR3: TGTGCCAGCAGTTTCCTGGGGACAGGAATCCCTAATAGCAATCAGCCCCAGCATTTT.

The rearrangement uses TRBV25-1 and TRBJ2-2; weak D call: TRBD2 (6 bases). This CDR3 region has 16 residues. Looked up from germline, CDR1 is MGHDK and CDR2 is SYGVNS. Trimming stripped 1 base from V and 5 bases from J, with 14 bases between. The DNA of the CDR3 is TGTGCCAGCAGTGAATGGGGGACTCCGGGGACCGGGGAGCTGTTTTTT. It encodes CASSEWGTPGTGELFF.

This chain uses TRBV19 with TRBJ1-5, with D uncertain. Trimming stripped 4 bases from V and 0 bases from J, with 10 bases between. Per germline, CDR1 LNHDA and CDR2 SQIVND (reference sequence). The CDR3 contains 15 residues. The CDR3 loop reads CASSTRHTSNQPQHF. For the CDR3, the DNA is TGTGCCAGTAGTACGAGACACACTAGCAATCAGCCCCAGCATTTT. The whole variable domain, filled in from reference TRBV19 and TRBJ1-5, reads DGGITQSPKYLFRKEGQNVTLSCEQNLNHDAMYWYRQDPGQGLRLIYYSQIVNDFQKGDIAEGYSVSREKKESFPLTVTSAQKNPTAFYLCASSTRHTSNQPQHFGDGTRLSIL.

The chain recombines TRBV4-3 with TRBJ2-5, with a weak D call TRBD2 (6 bases). Looked up from germline, CDR1 is LGHNA and CDR2 is YSLEER. Deletions cut 0 bases from V and 1 base from J, with 12 bases between. The CDR3 contains 16 residues. CDR3 sequence reads: CASSQDLAGLQETQYF. In DNA form, the CDR3 reads TGCGCCAGCAGCCAAGATCTGGCGGGGCTCCAAGAGACCCAGTACTTC.

The chain employs TRBV29-1 and TRBJ1-4, with D possibly TRBD1 on 5 matching bases. Germline-derived CDR1 and CDR2 are SQVTM and ANQGSEA. There are 14 residues in the CDR3. Trimming removed 4 bases from V and 8 bases from J, with 17 bases in between. The CDR3 sequence is CSVGRDLEGEKLFF. The CDR3 nucleotides are TGCAGCGTTGGACGGGACTTAGAGGGAGAAAAACTGTTTTTT.